This is a list of T cell receptor beta chains from one sample in a study of blood T cells in healthy people across ages. TCRdb reprocessed the 5' RACE reads with MiXCR, giving one entry per CDR3 protein. Of about 1.4 million distinct CDR3 sequences listed, roughly 60% were seen once; the top ten hold 6.7%. What was sequenced was blood. Every receptor here comes from a young man in good health. The CDR3 runs from the conserved cysteine through the conserved F or W. D genes are given only for firm matches. Rows may omit the clone size; those that give it use once, few, many or a size class.

D gene	J gene	clone size	V gene	CDR3 DNA	CDR3 protein
NA	TRBJ2-7	NA	TRBV5-5	TGTGCCAACACCGCAGGTGGCGAGCAGTACTTC	CANTAGGEQYF
NA	TRBJ1-6	few	TRBV6-6	TGTGCCAGCAACCAGGGTCCGAATTCACCCCTCCACTTT	CASNQGPNSPLHF
NA	TRBJ2-5	NA	TRBV7-2	TGTGCCAGCAGCTTAGTTGGGTCAGGGAGGGAGACCCAGTACTTC	CASSLVGSGRETQYF
NA	TRBJ2-7	few	TRBV21-1	TGTGCCAGCAGCAAGCGGGACACCTACGAGCAGTACTTC	CASSKRDTYEQYF
NA	TRBJ2-7	NA	TRBV10-3	TGTGCCATCAGTGAACAGGTGTACTCCTACGAGCAGTACTTC	CAISEQVYSYEQYF
NA	TRBJ2-6	NA	TRBV25-1	TGTGCCAGCACGCCTCGGACAGGGGCCAACGTCCTGACTTTC	CASTPRTGANVLTF
NA	TRBJ2-1	few	TRBV6-2/TRBV6-3	TGTGCCAGCAGTTACCGTGGTAACTATGAGCAGTTCTTC	CASSYRGNYEQFF
TRBD2	TRBJ2-7	few	TRBV29-1	TGCAGCGTCCTCCTAGCGGGAGTGTCCTACGAGCAGTACTTC	CSVLLAGVSYEQYF
NA	TRBJ2-3	NA	TRBV20-1	TGCAGTGCCCCGACCCAGCGGGCCTACACAGATACGCAGTATTTT	CSAPTQRAYTDTQYF
NA	TRBJ1-1	NA	TRBV7-2	TGTGCCAGCAGCTTGCCCCCTACCGTGAACACTGAAGCTTTCTTT	CASSLPPTVNTEAFF
TRBD1	TRBJ2-1	few	TRBV20-1	TGCAGTGCTAATTCGGTGGCGGAACAGGGGGGCAATGAGCAGTTCTTC	CSANSVAEQGGNEQFF
NA	TRBJ1-1	NA	TRBV10-2	TGCGCCAGCAGTGAGTCGTCAGGGGCCCACACTGAAGCTTTCTTT	CASSESSGAHTEAFF
NA	TRBJ1-2	NA	TRBV4-2	TGTGCCAGCAGCCAGTGGTACTATGGCTACACCTTC	CASSQWYYGYTF
TRBD1	TRBJ2-5	NA	TRBV20-1	TGCAGTGCTAGAGGCCCGACAGGGGGAAAAGAGACCCAGTACTTC	CSARGPTGGKETQYF
NA	TRBJ2-5	few	TRBV14	TGTGCCAGCAGCCCCTTCGGCGGTTCTGGGGAGACCCAGTACTTC	CASSPFGGSGETQYF
TRBD2	TRBJ2-5	NA	TRBV11-2	TGTGCCAGCAGCCCCCGTTCGTGGGCGGGAGTACTGGAGGACAATGAGCAGTACTTC	CASSPRSWAGVLEDNEQYF
TRBD2	TRBJ2-4	NA	TRBV20-1	TGCAGTGCTCAGGGACTAGCGGGCCCGGGGGACATTCAGTACTTC	CSAQGLAGPGDIQYF
NA	TRBJ2-7	NA	TRBV4-3	TGCGCCAGCAGCCAAGATTTCCTCATGGGCGAGCAGTACTTC	CASSQDFLMGEQYF
TRBD2	TRBJ2-7	NA	TRBV9	TGTGCCAGCAGCGTAGCGGCTAGCGGGAGCGACGAGCAGTACTTC	CASSVAASGSDEQYF
NA	TRBJ1-2	NA	TRBV5-1	TGCGCCAGCGGCCCCGGGGACTATGGTTACACCTTC	CASGPGDYGYTF
NA	TRBJ2-5	few	TRBV10-3	TGTGCCATCAGTGTAACAGCTGCAGAGACCCAGTACTTC	CAISVTAAETQYF
NA	TRBJ2-7	few	TRBV6-5	TGTGCCAGCAGTGCCGGGACCATCTCCTACGAGCAGTACTTC	CASSAGTISYEQYF
TRBD2	TRBJ2-7	NA	TRBV7-2	TGTGCCAGCAGCTCCATTAGCGGGATCTACGAGCAGTACTTC	CASSSISGIYEQYF
TRBD2	TRBJ2-3	NA	TRBV7-2	TGTGCCAGCAGCCGGGGCAGGACTATGACTAGCACAGATGCGCAGTATTTT	CASSRGRTMTSTDAQYF
NA	TRBJ2-7	NA	TRBV27	TGTGCCAGCAGTTTCCATGCTAAATACGAGCAGTACTTC	CASSFHAKYEQYF
NA	TRBJ1-2	NA	TRBV4-1	TGCGCCAGCAGCCAAGACAGGTTGCGTGGCTACACCTTC	CASSQDRLRGYTF
NA	TRBJ2-5	few	TRBV5-1	TGCGCCAGCACCCAAAACGACGGGAGCTTTCAGTACTTC	CASTQNDGSFQYF
NA	TRBJ2-5	NA	TRBV20-1	TGCAGTGCTTGGTTGGGGTGGGGCGACTACCAAGAGACCCAGTACTTC	CSAWLGWGDYQETQYF
NA	TRBJ2-1	few	TRBV10-3	TGTGCCATCAGTGAGCCCCCTGGGCTAAACAATGAGCAGTTCTTC	CAISEPPGLNNEQFF
NA	TRBJ2-7	NA	TRBV6-2/TRBV6-3	TGTGCCAGCAGTCCTAGAAGTGCGGGGAACATCGATGAGCAGTACTTC	CASSPRSAGNIDEQYF
NA	TRBJ1-5	NA	TRBV7-8	TGTGCCAGCAGCTTAGCGGCAGGGAATCAGCCCCAGCATTTT	CASSLAAGNQPQHF
TRBD2	TRBJ2-7	few	TRBV5-1	TGCGCCAGCAGCTTGAAAGCACCTAGCGGTAGCGCCTACGAGCAGTACTTC	CASSLKAPSGSAYEQYF
NA	TRBJ2-1	NA	TRBV12-3/TRBV12-4	TGTGCCAGCACCCCTCCCGGGCGCTATGAGCAGTTCTTC	CASTPPGRYEQFF
NA	TRBJ1-6	many	TRBV4-3	TGCGCCAGCAGCCCACATCCCAGGGTTAGCCCGAGCTCCTATAATTCACCCCTCCACTTT	CASSPHPRVSPSSYNSPLHF
NA	TRBJ2-3	few	TRBV11-1	TGTGCCAGCAGCGCCCGGGATAGCGCTACCACAGATACGCAGTATTTT	CASSARDSATTDTQYF
NA	TRBJ2-6	NA	TRBV12-3/TRBV12-4	TGTGCCAGCAGTTTTAGTGGACCTGGGGCCAACGTCCTGACTTTC	CASSFSGPGANVLTF
TRBD2	TRBJ2-3	NA	TRBV5-1	TGCGCCAGCAGCGAAGGTGCTAGCGGGAGGTTGGATACGCAGTATTTT	CASSEGASGRLDTQYF
TRBD2	TRBJ2-3	NA	TRBV5-6	TGTGCCAGCAACTTCGGAATCTGGGAGGGCGGCACAGATACGCAGTATTTT	CASNFGIWEGGTDTQYF
TRBD2	TRBJ2-7	NA	TRBV6-2/TRBV6-3	TGTGCCAGCAGTTACTCGACCGGACTAGAATCCTACGAGCAGTACTTC	CASSYSTGLESYEQYF
NA	TRBJ1-1	NA	TRBV6-2/TRBV6-3	TGTGCCAGCAGAGAACAGGAACTCCTCTCGGGAGCTTTCTTT	CASREQELLSGAFF
NA	TRBJ2-5	once	TRBV7-2	TGTGCCAGCAGCCCCGGATCTTACCAGTACTTC	CASSPGSYQYF
NA	TRBJ2-1	NA	TRBV4-2	TGTGCCAGCAGCCAAGCTAAAGGTGGTGAGCAGTTCTTC	CASSQAKGGEQFF
NA	TRBJ2-7	few	TRBV24-1	TGTGCCACCAGGTACCGGGACGGATACTACGAGCAGTACTTC	CATRYRDGYYEQYF
TRBD2	TRBJ2-3	NA	TRBV12-3/TRBV12-4	TGTGCCAGCAGTCCTTCTAGCGGAAGCACAGATATGCAGTATTTT	CASSPSSGSTDMQYF
TRBD1	TRBJ1-1	NA	TRBV2	TGTGCCAGCACTCAGCCGGGACAGGGATCTGAAGCTTTCTTT	CASTQPGQGSEAFF
NA	TRBJ2-1	NA	TRBV25-1	TGTGCCAGCAGTGAATATGAGGGCACCTACAATGAGCAGTTCTTC	CASSEYEGTYNEQFF
TRBD2	TRBJ2-5	NA	TRBV27	TGTGCCAGCAGTTCGGGACTAGCGGTGTACCAAGAGACCCAGTACTTC	CASSSGLAVYQETQYF
NA	TRBJ2-7	few	TRBV4-1	TGCGCCAGCAGCCATTTGGAATTGAACGAGCAGTACTTC	CASSHLELNEQYF
NA	TRBJ2-7	few	TRBV20-1	TGCAGTTCTGATGGGCAGGGAGAGACCTACGAGCAGTACTTC	CSSDGQGETYEQYF
NA	TRBJ2-3	many	TRBV5-1	TGCGCCAGCAGCCTAGGACGGGGAGATACGCAGTATTTT	CASSLGRGDTQYF
NA	TRBJ2-3	NA	TRBV7-6	TGTGCCAGCAGCGTTAGTTGGGGCACAGATACGCAGTATTTT	CASSVSWGTDTQYF
TRBD2	TRBJ2-5	NA	TRBV3-1	TGTGCCAGCAGCCCCCGGGAGGGGGGTTTAGAGACCCAGTACTTC	CASSPREGGLETQYF
NA	TRBJ1-2	NA	TRBV12-3/TRBV12-4	TGTGCCAGCAGTTCCGGGGCCCCCGTGAATGGCTACACCTTC	CASSSGAPVNGYTF